The source of this T cell receptor beta chain is a study of cytomegalovirus exposure and HLA in healthy donors. Whole-study results and caveats: The dataset shows that most TCR sequences were rare, while some public TCRs occurred in many donors. By a later analysis, the bulk of CMV-associated TCR beta chains appeared HLA-restricted.

PCR amplification relied on 60 Vbeta primers (plus 13 Jbeta primers). Original analysis: Among the unique TCR beta chains that a later analysis counted, about 86 million in all, approximately 12 million were shared. TCRdb keeps only in-frame clones here, not all; method: immunoSEQ multiplex PCR. V and J calls and clone size are those listed in that table; D and trimming were worked out from the DNA. Its clone listing holds 70,000 to 80,000 clones. The germline CDR1 and CDR2 sequences are SGHVS and FNYEAQ. There are 15 residues in the CDR3. V dropped 1 base and J dropped 5; count of bases not matched to a gene: 4. As regards this clone: The antigen is undetermined.

This chain links TRBV7-6 with TRBJ2-3; 9 bases align to TRBD1. The clonotype comes from a man aged 35-49 years in good health and CMV-seronegative. Material for sequencing was PBMCs. CDR3 sequence: CASSLGTGAGDTQYF. The CDR3 nucleotides are TGTGCCAGCAGCTTAGGGACAGGGGCTGGAGATACGCAGTATTTT.